This TCR beta chain was sequenced for a study of Graves' ophthalmopathy and Graves' hyperthyroidism. TCR beta CDR3 regions were amplified from RNA transcripts. HTBI primers were employed in first-round RT-PCR, then a second-round multiplex PCR followed. TCRdb re-analysed the multiplex PCR reads in MiXCR, keeping a single row per CDR3 protein. The top ten clones hold around 2.4% of a sample with roughly 350,000 distinct CDR3 sequences, approximately 18% of them seen once. Stable hyperthyroidism meant no ophthalmopathy within 18 months of follow-up. Excluded: other autoimmune disease, uncontrolled infection, pregnancy or lactation. The authors used Ficoll-Paque density gradient centrifugation to separate PBMCs. The input was approximately 10 ml of fresh peripheral blood. Germline V gene lookup returns CDR1 SGHNT and CDR2 YYREEE (reference sequence). The CDR3 loop spans 14 amino acids. The V gene end was trimmed by 4 bases and the J gene end by 9 bases; junction bases not matched to a gene: 10.

This TCR was sampled from an adult woman with stable Graves' hyperthyroidism. V usage is TRBV5-4 and J usage is TRBJ1-5; 7 bases are a match to TRBD1. Sequencing was carried out using peripheral blood. CDR3 residues: CASSTGTAKGPQHF. The CDR3 DNA reads as TGTGCCAGCAGCACCGGGACAGCCAAAGGGCCCCAGCATTTT.